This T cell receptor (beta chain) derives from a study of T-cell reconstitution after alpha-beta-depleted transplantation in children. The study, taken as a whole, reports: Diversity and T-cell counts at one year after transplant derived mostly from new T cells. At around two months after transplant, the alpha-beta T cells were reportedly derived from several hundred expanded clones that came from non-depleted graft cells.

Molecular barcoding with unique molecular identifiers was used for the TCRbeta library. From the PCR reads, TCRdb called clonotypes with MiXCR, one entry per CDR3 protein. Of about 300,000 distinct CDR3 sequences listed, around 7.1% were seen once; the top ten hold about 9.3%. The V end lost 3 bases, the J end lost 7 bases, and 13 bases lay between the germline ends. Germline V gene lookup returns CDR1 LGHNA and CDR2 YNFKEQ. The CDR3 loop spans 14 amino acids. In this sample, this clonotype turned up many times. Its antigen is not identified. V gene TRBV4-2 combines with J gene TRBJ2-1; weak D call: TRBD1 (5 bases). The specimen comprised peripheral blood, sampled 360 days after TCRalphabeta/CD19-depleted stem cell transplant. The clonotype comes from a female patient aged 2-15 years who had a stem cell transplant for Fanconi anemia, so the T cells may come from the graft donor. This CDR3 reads CASSHGQGRNEQFF. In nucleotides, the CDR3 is TGTGCCAGCAGCCATGGTCAGGGAAGGAATGAGCAGTTCTTC.